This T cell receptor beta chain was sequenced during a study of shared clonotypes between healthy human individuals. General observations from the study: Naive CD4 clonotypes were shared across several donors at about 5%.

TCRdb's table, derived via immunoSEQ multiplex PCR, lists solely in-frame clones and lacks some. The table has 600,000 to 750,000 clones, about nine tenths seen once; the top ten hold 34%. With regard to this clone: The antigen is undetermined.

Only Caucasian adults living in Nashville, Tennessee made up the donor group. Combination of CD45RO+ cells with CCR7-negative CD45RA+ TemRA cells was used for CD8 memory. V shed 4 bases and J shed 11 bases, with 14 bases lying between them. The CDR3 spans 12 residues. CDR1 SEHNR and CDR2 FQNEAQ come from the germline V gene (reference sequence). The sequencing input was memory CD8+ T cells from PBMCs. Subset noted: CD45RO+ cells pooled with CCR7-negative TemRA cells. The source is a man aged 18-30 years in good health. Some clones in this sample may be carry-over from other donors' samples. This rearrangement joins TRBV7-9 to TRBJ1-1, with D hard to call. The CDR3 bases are TGTGCCAGCAGCTCGTTGCAAAATGGGGCTTTCTTT. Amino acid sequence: CASSSLQNGAFF.